The text below deals with one T cell receptor (beta chain). What this receptor recognizes is not known. No base quality values were provided; no much bigger clone lies one nucleotide off. The donors were healthy, HIV-negative adults with no recently reported acute infections or vaccinations. Only Caucasian adults living in Nashville, Tennessee, USA were represented among the donors. CD4+ T cells were enriched through magnetic negative selection, after which naive cells were positively selected on CD45RA and the remaining negative fraction served as the memory subset. Blood was collected by leukapheresis, and PBMCs were isolated by Ficoll-Histopaque density gradient centrifugation and then cryopreserved in liquid nitrogen vapor phase. Analytical flow cytometry was used to check the purity and quantity of every magnetically sorted T cell population. From each sorted fraction, genomic DNA was isolated and quantified by UV absorbance on a Nanodrop 2000c.

This sample is part of a study of shared clonotypes between healthy human individuals (dated by TCRdb to the early 2020s). Background on the whole study: A few men and a couple of women, aged 18 to 49 years, made up the cohort. For each donor, CD4 naive and CD4 memory were each given three plates, CD8 naive was given two plates, and CD8 memory was given one plate. The study deeply sequenced blood TCR repertoires of several healthy adults to estimate repertoire size and the extent of clonotype sharing between individuals. Different laboratories and diverse techniques were used to prepare libraries and sequence TCR repertoires, to increase sequencing depth and limit assay-specific biases. Leukapheresis yielded between about 0.85 and 10 billion PBMCs per donor.

Here is what the overall study found, with its caveats: Clonotypes shared by all four sorted-subset donors showed higher generation probabilities than non-shared clonotypes. Based on pairwise subsampling, the degree of clonotype sharing among donors was expected to be affected by sequencing depth. Incomplete sequencing was indicated by rarefaction of sorted-subset datasets, despite the large sequencing depth. Only blood was sampled, and tissue TCR repertoires likely differ from those in blood. The small number of donors limited the genetic and exposure-history diversity represented. Naive subsets generally had larger estimated clonotype richness than memory subsets did. Across a few donors, about 5.2% of naive CD4, 3.5% of naive CD8, about 2.3% of memory CD4, and roughly 0.41% of memory CD8 clonotypes were shared.

Using the deep immunoSEQ assay, multiplex PCR amplified TCR CDR3 regions from genomic DNA. Genomic DNA extracted from each cell subset was distributed evenly over all wells of several immunoSEQ 96-well plates, and each plate served as one replicate. For sorted subsets, each replicate PCR was loaded with around 220 ng genomic DNA, equivalent to some 31,000 T cell genomes. Purified libraries were measured with a Qubit 3.0 fluorometer, size-checked on a Bioanalyzer 2100, and measured again with the KAPA Library Quantification kit. Every immunoSEQ 96-well plate was sequenced on a dedicated single-read 150-cycle Illumina NextSeq 550 flow cell. Concerning the study's data processing: Because only junctional sequences without quality scores were contained in the immunoSEQ output, filtering matching that applied to full-length reads could not be performed. To assign V/J genes and CDR3, sequences were annotated against IMGT germline references using PyIR, a Python wrapper for IgBLAST v1.9. Reads were removed for weak V/J assignments (E-value above 1e-6), missing CDR3, stop codons, out-of-frame junctions, or ambiguous translated residues. V3J clonotypes were defined by identical inferred V gene, J gene, and CDR3 amino acid sequence. Percentage overlap between repertoires was calculated by dividing the number of shared unique clonotypes by the size of the smaller repertoire. RTK rarefaction, the Chao1 estimator, and Recon v2.1 estimates of unobserved clonotypes were used to assess repertoire richness. Generation probabilities for all TCRbeta clonotypes obtained by the gDNA method from a handful of donors were computed using OLGA. Here the immuneACCESS table is served through TCRdb, limited to in-frame sequences with V and J called. Missing clones are a known gap in these copies; in checked studies unresolved V genes cover under half, and the rest lacks a known reason. That table supplies the V and J calls and clone size; D and trimming were determined from the DNA. Present in this sample are approximately 2.5 million clones, approximately 94% of which were seen just once. 0.36% of the sample is taken by the ten largest.

The CDR3 sequence holds 14 residues, the cysteine and phenylalanine included. Here the CDR3 DNA is all that survives: 42 bases in frame from base 1. The germline V gene (reference sequence) provides CDR1 SEHNR and CDR2 FQNEAQ. The V end gives up 8 bases and the J end 4 bases, leaving 6 bases in the junction not matched to a gene. This TCR was recovered from a man aged 18 to 29 in good health. Some clones in this sample may be carry-over from other donors' samples. The sequence links TRBV7-9 to TRBJ2-3; 10 central bases correspond to TRBD2. The sample consisted of naive CD4+ T cells from PBMCs. In light of the paper, this sample's cell subset or site label describes: CD45RA+ positively selected. Read as DNA, the sequence is TGTGCCAGCGGGCTAGCGGGAGCTTCAGATACGCAGTATTTT. Translated, this gives CASGLAGASDTQYF.